This is a list of T cell receptor beta chains from one sample in a study of T cell changes during pregnancy in multiple sclerosis. Some clones are missing from TCRdb's copy, which holds only in-frame ones; the method was immunoSEQ multiplex PCR. The table shows over 90,000 clones, with approximately 90% occurring only once. Source: peripheral blood, taken after pregnancy. These receptors all come from a female donor with multiple sclerosis, enrolled in a pregnancy study. CDR3s include the opening cysteine and the closing phenylalanine or tryptophan. A D gene is named only where the DNA matches it firmly. Not all rows give a size; the values are once, few, many and, for expanded clones, a class.

clone size	V gene	D gene	J gene	CDR3 protein	CDR3 DNA
NA	TRBV7-9	NA	TRBJ2-5	CASSPTGSHGETQYF	TGTGCCAGCAGCCCGACAGGTAGTCATGGAGAGACCCAGTACTTC
NA	TRBV28	TRBD2	TRBJ2-3	CASSLRSSGVTGNTQYF	TGTGCCAGCAGTTTACGTTCTAGCGGGGTCACGGGGAATACGCAGTATTTT
NA	TRBV10-1	NA	TRBJ2-2	CASSLSNTGELFF	TGCGCCAGCAGTCTATCGAACACCGGGGAGCTGTTTTTT
NA	TRBV5-1	NA	TRBJ1-4	CASSIGGSNEKLFF	TGCGCCAGCAGCATCGGCGGCAGTAATGAAAAACTGTTTTTT
NA	TRBV7-8	NA	TRBJ1-4	CASSYFGAEKLFF	TGTGCCAGCAGCTACTTTGGAGCGGAAAAACTGTTTTTT
NA	TRBV14	TRBD2	TRBJ2-3	CASSHPVGLAGASTDTQYF	TGTGCCAGCAGCCATCCCGTGGGACTAGCGGGAGCTAGCACAGATACGCAGTATTTT
NA	TRBV7-3	NA	TRBJ2-2	CASSSRSTGELFF	TGTGCCAGCAGCTCGAGGAGCACCGGGGAGCTGTTTTTT
few	TRBV6-1	TRBD1	TRBJ1-2	CASSEPGQAYGYTF	TGTGCCAGCAGTGAACCGGGACAGGCCTATGGCTACACCTTC
NA	TRBV15	TRBD1	TRBJ1-2	CATSRRDSANYGYTF	TGTGCCACCAGCAGGAGGGACAGTGCTAACTATGGCTACACCTTC
NA	TRBV11-2	TRBD1	TRBJ2-3	CASSPRGDRGRADTQYF	TGTGCCAGCAGCCCGAGGGGGGACAGGGGGCGCGCAGATACGCAGTATTTT
NA	TRBV7-9	TRBD2	TRBJ2-2	CVSPGTSVTGELFF	TGTGTTTCCCCGGGGACTAGCGTTACCGGGGAGCTGTTTTTT
NA	TRBV13	TRBD2	TRBJ2-1	CASSPRGTSGRSEQFF	TGTGCCAGCAGCCCGCGGGGGACTAGCGGGAGGAGTGAGCAGTTCTTC
NA	TRBV19	TRBD1	TRBJ2-1	CASRAGTGGEQFF	TGTGCCAGTAGGGCCGGGACAGGAGGTGAGCAGTTCTTC
once	TRBV5-5	NA	TRBJ1-5	CASSLSLQGTGQPQHF	TGTGCCAGCAGCTTATCGTTGCAGGGAACAGGTCAGCCCCAGCATTTT
NA	TRBV6-6	TRBD1	TRBJ1-5	CASKAGTGGNQPQHF	TGTGCCAGCAAAGCCGGGACAGGGGGCAATCAGCCCCAGCATTTT
NA	TRBV27	NA	TRBJ1-1	CASSLGGGGNTEAFF	TGTGCCAGCAGTTTAGGAGGGGGGGGAAACACTGAAGCTTTCTTT
NA	TRBV9	TRBD1	TRBJ1-1	CASSPSRDRVSNTEAFF	TGTGCCAGCAGCCCGTCCCGGGACAGGGTCAGCAACACTGAAGCTTTCTTT
NA	TRBV7-6	TRBD1	TRBJ1-5	CASSLGQSWSQPQHF	TGTGCCAGCAGCTTGGGACAGTCCTGGAGTCAGCCCCAGCATTTT
few	TRBV4-1	TRBD1	TRBJ1-1	CASSQLGSEQGAWNTEAFF	TGCGCCAGCAGCCAGTTGGGGTCCGAACAGGGGGCCTGGAACACTGAAGCTTTCTTT
many	TRBV29-1	NA	TRBJ1-2	CSVGDDRMAGGYTF	TGCAGCGTTGGGGACGACAGGATGGCCGGCGGCTACACCTTC
NA	TRBV28	NA	TRBJ1-1	CASSLGRNSEAFF	TGTGCCAGCAGTTTGGGGCGGAACTCTGAAGCTTTCTTT
NA	TRBV19	NA	TRBJ1-3	CASSRGISGNTIYF	TGTGCCAGTAGTCGAGGAATCTCTGGAAACACCATATATTTT
NA	TRBV2	NA	TRBJ2-1	CASSEDVGGHNEQFF	TGTGCCAGCAGTGAAGACGTGGGGGGGCACAATGAGCAGTTCTTC
NA	TRBV5-8	NA	TRBJ1-2	CASSLLVGGYTF	TGTGCCAGCAGCCTTCTAGTGGGTGGCTACACCTTC
NA	TRBV5-1	TRBD1	TRBJ2-5	CASSLGDRVGQETQYF	TGCGCCAGCAGCTTGGGTGACAGGGTGGGCCAAGAGACCCAGTACTTC
NA	TRBV18	TRBD2	TRBJ2-7	CASSPNAPRDYHF	TGTGCCAGCTCACCTAACGCGCCCCGGGACTATCACTTC
NA	TRBV11-2	TRBD2	TRBJ2-1	CASSPGGGGAYNEQFF	TGTGCCAGCAGCCCCGGAGGCGGGGGGGCCTACAATGAGCAGTTCTTC
NA	TRBV7-9	TRBD1	TRBJ2-7	CASSLEVGDRIPYEQYF	TGTGCCAGCAGCTTGGAGGTGGGGGACAGGATTCCGTACGAGCAGTACTTC
NA	TRBV2	NA	TRBJ1-3	CASSVSAGNTIYF	TGTGCCAGCTCCGTCTCGGCTGGAAACACCATATATTTT
NA	TRBV6-1	NA	TRBJ1-2	CASSELLGGPYGYTF	TGTGCCAGCAGTGAATTGTTAGGAGGCCCCTATGGCTACACCTTC
NA	TRBV5-4	NA	TRBJ2-7	CASSPIDSSYEQYF	TGTGCCAGCAGCCCCATTGACAGTTCCTACGAGCAGTACTTC
NA	TRBV7-6	NA	TRBJ2-3	CASSSPPVSTDTQYF	TGTGCCAGCAGTTCTCCTCCGGTCAGCACAGATACGCAGTATTTT
NA	TRBV27	NA	TRBJ2-3	CASSFGESGTDTQYF	TGTGCCAGCAGTTTTGGTGAAAGCGGCACAGATACGCAGTATTTT
NA	TRBV19	TRBD1	TRBJ1-2	CASSPTGWLDGYTF	TGTGCCAGTAGTCCGACAGGGTGGCTGGATGGCTACACCTTC
NA	TRBV7-6	NA	TRBJ2-7	CASSLTIGETEQYF	TGTGCCAGCAGCTTAACGATCGGGGAAACCGAGCAGTACTTC
NA	TRBV7-9	NA	TRBJ1-1	CASSLTTGSGTEAFF	TGTGCCAGCAGCTTGACCACGGGGAGTGGCACTGAAGCTTTCTTT
few	TRBV11-1	NA	TRBJ1-6	CASSHGGNSPLHF	TGTGCCAGCAGCCATGGGGGGAATTCACCCCTCCACTTT
NA	TRBV19	NA	TRBJ1-2	CATVARGGDYGYTF	TGTGCCACTGTAGCCCGGGGGGGAGACTATGGCTACACCTTC
once	TRBV7-2	NA	TRBJ1-2	CASSLLGDGYTF	TGTGCCAGCAGCTTATTGGGAGATGGCTACACCTTC
NA	TRBV4-1	TRBD1	TRBJ1-1	CASSPLDRGSREAFF	TGCGCCAGCAGCCCCTTGGACAGGGGTTCTAGGGAAGCTTTCTTT
NA	TRBV7-2	NA	TRBJ1-1	CASSLARSFMNTEAFF	TGTGCCAGCAGCTTAGCGAGGAGCTTCATGAACACTGAAGCTTTCTTT
NA	TRBV6-1	TRBD1	TRBJ2-2	CASGFGQGAGELFF	TGTGCCAGCGGCTTCGGACAGGGCGCCGGGGAGCTGTTTTTT
NA	TRBV6-1	TRBD1	TRBJ1-2	CASRGTGPYGYTF	TGTGCCAGCAGGGGGACAGGGCCGTATGGCTACACCTTC
NA	TRBV19	NA	TRBJ2-3	CASSIRIAGTDTQYF	TGTGCCAGTAGTATTCGAATCGCGGGCACAGATACGCAGTATTTT
once	TRBV2	NA	TRBJ2-3	CASYSGATTNRLRTDTQYF	TGTGCCAGCTACTCAGGGGCCACCACGAACCGGCTACGCACAGATACGCAGTATTTT
NA	TRBV29-1	NA	TRBJ1-4	CSVAFPPTNEKLFF	TGCAGCGTAGCGTTCCCACCAACTAATGAAAAACTGTTTTTT
NA	TRBV19	NA	TRBJ2-3	CASSIFYRGEGVTQYF	TGTGCCAGTAGTATATTTTACCGCGGTGAAGGGGTGACGCAGTATTTT